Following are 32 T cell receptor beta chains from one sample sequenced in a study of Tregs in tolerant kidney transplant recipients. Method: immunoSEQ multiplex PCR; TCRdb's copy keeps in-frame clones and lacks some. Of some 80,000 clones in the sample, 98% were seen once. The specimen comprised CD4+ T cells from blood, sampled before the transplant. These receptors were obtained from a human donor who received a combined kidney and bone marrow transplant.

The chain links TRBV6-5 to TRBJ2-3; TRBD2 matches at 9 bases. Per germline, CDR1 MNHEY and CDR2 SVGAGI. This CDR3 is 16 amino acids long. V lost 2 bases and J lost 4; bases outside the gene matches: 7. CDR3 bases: TGTGCCAGCAGTTACGGGCGGGAGGGCCTTGCAGATACGCAGTATTTT. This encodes CASSYGREGLADTQYF.

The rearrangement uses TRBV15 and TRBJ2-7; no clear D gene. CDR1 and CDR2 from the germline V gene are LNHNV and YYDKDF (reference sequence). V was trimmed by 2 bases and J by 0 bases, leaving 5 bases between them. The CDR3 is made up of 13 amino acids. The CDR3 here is CATSRTDSYEQYF. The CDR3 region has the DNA TGTGCCACCAGCAGAACAGACTCCTACGAGCAGTACTTC.

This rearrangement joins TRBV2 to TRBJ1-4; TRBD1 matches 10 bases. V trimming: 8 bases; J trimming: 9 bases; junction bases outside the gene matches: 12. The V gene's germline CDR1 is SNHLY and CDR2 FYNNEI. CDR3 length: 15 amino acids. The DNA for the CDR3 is TGTGCCAGCGGGGTCATGGGACAGGGGAGGCAAAAACTGTTTTTT. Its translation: CASGVMGQGRQKLFF.

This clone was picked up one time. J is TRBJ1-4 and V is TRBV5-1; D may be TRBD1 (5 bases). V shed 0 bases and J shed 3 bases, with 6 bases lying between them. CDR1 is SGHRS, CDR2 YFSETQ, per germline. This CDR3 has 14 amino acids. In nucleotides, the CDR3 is TGCGCCAGCAGCTTGGGACAGCCTAATGAAAAACTGTTTTTT. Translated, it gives CASSLGQPNEKLFF.

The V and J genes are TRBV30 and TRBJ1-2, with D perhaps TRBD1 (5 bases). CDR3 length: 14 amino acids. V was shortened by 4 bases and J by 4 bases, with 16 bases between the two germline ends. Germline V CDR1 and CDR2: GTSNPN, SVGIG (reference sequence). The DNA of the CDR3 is TGTGCCTGGACCTCCGGGGGGTTTAGCTATGGCTACACCTTC. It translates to CAWTSGGFSYGYTF. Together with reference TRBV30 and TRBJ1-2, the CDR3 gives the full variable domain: SQTIHQWPATLVQPVGSPLSLECTVEGTSNPNLYWYRQAAGRGLQLLFYSVGIGQISSEVPQNLSASRPQDRQFILSSKKLLLSDSGFYLCAWTSGGFSYGYTFGSGTRLTVV.

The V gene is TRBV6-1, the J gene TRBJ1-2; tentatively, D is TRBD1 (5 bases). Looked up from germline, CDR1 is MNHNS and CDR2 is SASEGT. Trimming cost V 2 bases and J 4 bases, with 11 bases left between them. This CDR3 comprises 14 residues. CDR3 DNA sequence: TGTGCCAGCAGTGAATTGGCAGGGTTCTATGGCTACACCTTC. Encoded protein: CASSELAGFYGYTF.

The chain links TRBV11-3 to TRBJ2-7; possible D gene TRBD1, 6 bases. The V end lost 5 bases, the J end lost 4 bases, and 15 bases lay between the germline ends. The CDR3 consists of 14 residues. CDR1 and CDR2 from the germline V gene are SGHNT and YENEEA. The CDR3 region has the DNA TGTGCCAGCAGCGAACAGGGTGAAGGGTACGAGCAGTACTTC. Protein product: CASSEQGEGYEQYF.

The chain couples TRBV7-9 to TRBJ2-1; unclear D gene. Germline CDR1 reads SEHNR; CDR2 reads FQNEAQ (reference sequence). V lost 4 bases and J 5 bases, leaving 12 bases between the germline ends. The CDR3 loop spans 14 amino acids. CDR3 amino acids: CASSYRLGDNEQFF. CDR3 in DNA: TGTGCCAGCAGCTACCGCCTCGGTGACAATGAGCAGTTCTTC.

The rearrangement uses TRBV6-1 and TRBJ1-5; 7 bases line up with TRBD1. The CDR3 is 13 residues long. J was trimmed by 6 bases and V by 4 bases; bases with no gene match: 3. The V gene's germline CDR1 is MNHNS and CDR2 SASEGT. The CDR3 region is CASSGQGFQPQHF. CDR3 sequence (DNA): TGTGCCAGCAGTGGACAGGGTTTTCAGCCCCAGCATTTT.

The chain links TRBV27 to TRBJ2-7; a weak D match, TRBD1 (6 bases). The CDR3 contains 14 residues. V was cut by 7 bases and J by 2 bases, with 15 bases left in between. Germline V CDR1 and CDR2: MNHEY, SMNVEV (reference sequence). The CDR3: CASTDPTGTYEQYF. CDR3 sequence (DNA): TGTGCCAGCACCGACCCTACAGGGACCTACGAGCAGTACTTC.

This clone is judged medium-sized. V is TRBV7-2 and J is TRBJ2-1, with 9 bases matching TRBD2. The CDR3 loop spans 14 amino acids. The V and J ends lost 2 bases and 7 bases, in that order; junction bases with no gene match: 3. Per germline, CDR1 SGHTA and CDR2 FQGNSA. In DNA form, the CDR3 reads TGTGCCAGCAGCTTAATAGCGGGAGTAAATGAGCAGTTCTTC. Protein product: CASSLIAGVNEQFF.

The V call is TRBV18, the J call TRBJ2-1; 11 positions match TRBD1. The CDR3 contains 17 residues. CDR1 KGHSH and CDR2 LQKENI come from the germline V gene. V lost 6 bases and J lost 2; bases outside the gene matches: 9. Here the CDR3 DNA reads TGTGCCAGCTCTCGCCCGGGACAGGGGGAAACCTACAATGAGCAGTTCTTC. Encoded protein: CASSRPGQGETYNEQFF.

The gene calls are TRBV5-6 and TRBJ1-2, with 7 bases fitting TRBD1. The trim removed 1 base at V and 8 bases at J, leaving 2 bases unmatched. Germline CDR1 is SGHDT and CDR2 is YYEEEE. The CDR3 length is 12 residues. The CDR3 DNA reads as TGTGCCAGCAGCTTGCCGGACAGGGGCTACACCTTC. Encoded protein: CASSLPDRGYTF.

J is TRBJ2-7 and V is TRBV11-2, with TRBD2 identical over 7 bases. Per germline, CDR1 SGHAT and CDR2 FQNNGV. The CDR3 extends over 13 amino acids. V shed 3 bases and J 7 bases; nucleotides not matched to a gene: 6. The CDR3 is CASSFSGTDEQYF. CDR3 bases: TGTGCCAGCAGCTTCAGCGGGACGGATGAGCAGTACTTC.

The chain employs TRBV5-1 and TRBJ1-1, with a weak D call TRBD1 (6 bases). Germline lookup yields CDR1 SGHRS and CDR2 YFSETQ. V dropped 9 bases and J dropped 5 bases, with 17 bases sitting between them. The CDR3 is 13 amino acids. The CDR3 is CATKNLQGTEAFF. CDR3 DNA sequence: TGCGCCACCAAAAATTTACAGGGAACTGAAGCTTTCTTT.

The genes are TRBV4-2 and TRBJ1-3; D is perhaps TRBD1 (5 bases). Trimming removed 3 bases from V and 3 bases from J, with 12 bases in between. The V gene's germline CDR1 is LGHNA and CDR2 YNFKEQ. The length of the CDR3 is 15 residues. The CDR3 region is CASSHGGADGNTIYF. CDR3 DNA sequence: TGTGCCAGCAGCCATGGAGGGGCAGATGGAAACACCATATATTTT.

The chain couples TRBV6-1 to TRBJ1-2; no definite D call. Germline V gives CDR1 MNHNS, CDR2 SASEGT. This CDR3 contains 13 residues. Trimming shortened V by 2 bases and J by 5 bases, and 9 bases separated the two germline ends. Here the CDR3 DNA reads TGTGCCAGCAGTGAATCTAGGGAGTATGGCTACACCTTC. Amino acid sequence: CASSESREYGYTF.

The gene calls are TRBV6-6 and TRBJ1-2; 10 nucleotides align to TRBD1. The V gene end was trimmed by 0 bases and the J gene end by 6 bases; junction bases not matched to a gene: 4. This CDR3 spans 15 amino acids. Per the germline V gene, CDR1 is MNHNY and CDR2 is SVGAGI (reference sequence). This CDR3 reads CASSYSKGTGDGYTF. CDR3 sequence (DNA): TGTGCCAGCAGTTACTCGAAAGGGACAGGGGATGGCTACACCTTC.

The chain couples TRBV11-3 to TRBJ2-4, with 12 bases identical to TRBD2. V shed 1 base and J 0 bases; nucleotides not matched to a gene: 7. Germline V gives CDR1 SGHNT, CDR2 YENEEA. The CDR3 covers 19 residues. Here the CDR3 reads CASSLGLAGAHLAKNIQYF. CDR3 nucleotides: TGTGCCAGCAGCTTAGGACTAGCGGGAGCCCACCTAGCCAAAAACATTCAGTACTTC. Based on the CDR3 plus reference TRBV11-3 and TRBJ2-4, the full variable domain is EAGVVQSPRYKIIEKKQPVAFWCNPISGHNTLYWYLQNLGQGPELLIRYENEEAVDDSQLPKDRFSAERLKGVDSTLKIQPAELGDSAVYLCASSLGLAGAHLAKNIQYFGAGTRLSVL.

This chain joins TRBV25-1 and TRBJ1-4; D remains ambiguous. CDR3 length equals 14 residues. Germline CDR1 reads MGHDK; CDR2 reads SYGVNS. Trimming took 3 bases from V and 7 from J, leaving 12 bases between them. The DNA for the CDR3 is TGTGCCAGCAGTGATTATCAGGAACCTGAAAAACTGTTTTTT. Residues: CASSDYQEPEKLFF.

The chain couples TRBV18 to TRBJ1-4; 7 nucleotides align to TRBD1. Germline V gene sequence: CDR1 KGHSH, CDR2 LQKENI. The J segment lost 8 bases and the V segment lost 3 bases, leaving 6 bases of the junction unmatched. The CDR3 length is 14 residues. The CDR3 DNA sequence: TGTGCCAGCTCACCCGATAGGGGGCAGGAAAAACTGTTTTTT. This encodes CASSPDRGQEKLFF.

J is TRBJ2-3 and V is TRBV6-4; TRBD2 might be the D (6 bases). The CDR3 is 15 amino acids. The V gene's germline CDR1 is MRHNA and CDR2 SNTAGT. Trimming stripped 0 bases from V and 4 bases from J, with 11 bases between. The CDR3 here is CASSDSGSGSDTQYF. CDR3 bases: TGTGCCAGCAGTGACTCTGGTAGCGGCTCAGATACGCAGTATTTT.

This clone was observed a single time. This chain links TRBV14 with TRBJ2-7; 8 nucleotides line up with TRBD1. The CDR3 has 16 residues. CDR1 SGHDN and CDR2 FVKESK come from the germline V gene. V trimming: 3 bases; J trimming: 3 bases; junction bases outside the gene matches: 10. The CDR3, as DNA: TGTGCCAGCAGCCATCACACAGGGGGACGGATCTACGAGCAGTACTTC. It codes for CASSHHTGGRIYEQYF.

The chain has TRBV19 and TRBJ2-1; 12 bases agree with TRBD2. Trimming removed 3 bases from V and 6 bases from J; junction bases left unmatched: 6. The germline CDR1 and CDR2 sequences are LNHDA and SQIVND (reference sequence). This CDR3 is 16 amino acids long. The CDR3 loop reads CASSIRLAGDGNEQFF. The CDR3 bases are TGTGCCAGTAGTATTAGACTAGCGGGAGATGGCAATGAGCAGTTCTTC.

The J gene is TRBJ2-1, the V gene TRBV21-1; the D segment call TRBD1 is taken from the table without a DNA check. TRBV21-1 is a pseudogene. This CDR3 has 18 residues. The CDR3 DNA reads TGTGCCAGCAGCCTCCGGGACAGGGGGACGTTGTCCTACAATGAGCAGTTCTTC. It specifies CASSLRDRGTLSYNEQFF.

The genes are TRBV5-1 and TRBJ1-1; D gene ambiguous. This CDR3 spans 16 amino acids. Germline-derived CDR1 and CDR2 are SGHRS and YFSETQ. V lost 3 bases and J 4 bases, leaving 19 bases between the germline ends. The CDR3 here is CASSSRPIGGGTEAFF. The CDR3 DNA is TGCGCCAGCAGCTCTCGACCAATCGGCGGCGGCACTGAAGCTTTCTTT.

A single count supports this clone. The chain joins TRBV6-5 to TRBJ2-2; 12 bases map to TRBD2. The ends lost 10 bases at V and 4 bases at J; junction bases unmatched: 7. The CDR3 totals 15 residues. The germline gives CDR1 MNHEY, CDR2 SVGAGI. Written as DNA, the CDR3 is TGTGCCACCGGAAGGACTAGCGGGACCACCGGGGAGCTGTTTTTT. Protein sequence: CATGRTSGTTGELFF.

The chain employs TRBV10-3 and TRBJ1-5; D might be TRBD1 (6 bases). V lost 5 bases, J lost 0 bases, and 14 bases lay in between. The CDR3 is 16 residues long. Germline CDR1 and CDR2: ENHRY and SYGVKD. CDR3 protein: CAISKGGTNSNQPQHF. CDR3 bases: TGTGCCATCAGTAAGGGGGGGACTAATAGCAATCAGCCCCAGCATTTT.

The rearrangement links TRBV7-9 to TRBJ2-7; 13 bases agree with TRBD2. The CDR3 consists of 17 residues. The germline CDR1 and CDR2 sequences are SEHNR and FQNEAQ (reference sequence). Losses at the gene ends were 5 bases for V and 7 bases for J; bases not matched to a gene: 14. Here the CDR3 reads CASSQRETSGRAQEQYF. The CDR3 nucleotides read TGTGCCAGCAGCCAAAGGGAAACTAGCGGGAGGGCCCAAGAGCAGTACTTC.

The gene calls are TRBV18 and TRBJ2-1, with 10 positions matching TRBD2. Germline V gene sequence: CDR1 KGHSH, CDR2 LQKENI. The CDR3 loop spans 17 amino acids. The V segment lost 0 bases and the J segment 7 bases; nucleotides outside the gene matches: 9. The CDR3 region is CASSPPSGGAHRNEQFF. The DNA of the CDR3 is TGTGCCAGCTCACCACCCAGCGGGGGGGCCCATAGGAATGAGCAGTTCTTC. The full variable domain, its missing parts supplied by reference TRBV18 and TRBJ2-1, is NAGVMQNPRHLVRRRGQEARLRCSPMKGHSHVYWYRQLPEEGLKFMVYLQKENIIDESGMPKERFSAEFPKEGPSILRIQQVVRGDSAAYFCASSPPSGGAHRNEQFFGPGTRLTVL.

CDR3 bases: TGTGCCAGCAGTTTGCAGGGACAGATCTATGGCTACACCTTC. It translates to CASSLQGQIYGYTF. The chain uses TRBV28 and TRBJ1-2; 7 bases are shared with TRBD1. V gave up 3 bases and J gave up 4 bases; unmatched junction bases: 5. CDR1 is MDHEN and CDR2 is SYDVKM in the germline V gene. CDR3 length: 14 amino acids.

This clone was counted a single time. This chain's CDR3 is CASSLDRVAAYGYTF. CDR3 in DNA: TGTGCCAGCAGTCTCGACAGGGTAGCGGCCTATGGCTACACCTTC. The V call is TRBV6-1, the J call TRBJ1-2; 7 positions agree with TRBD1. Germline trimming cut 5 bases from V and 4 bases from J; bases unmatched to any gene: 10. This CDR3 contains 15 residues. From germline, CDR1 is MNHNS and CDR2 SASEGT.